These 21 T cell receptor beta chains were all obtained from the same sample, sequenced in a study of blood T cell repertoires in COVID-19 (TCRdb year 2020). Receptors were amplified or captured by the immunoSEQ multiplex PCR assay. TCRdb took this table from immuneACCESS and kept in-frame rearrangements with V and J called. Such tables lack part of the clones; where checked against another copy, unresolved V genes explain under half of the gap, and the rest is unexplained. The sample data list around 250,000 clones, and around four fifths of these were observed just once. The ten largest account for approximately 5.9% of the sample. The sequenced sample was peripheral blood. Every receptor here comes from an elderly man with acute or convalescent COVID-19.

This clone was observed a handful of times. The chain is built from TRBV6-5 and TRBJ1-5, with D unresolved. The V and J ends lost 7 bases and 6 bases respectively, with 16 bases between them. The CDR3 extends over 14 amino acids. Germline values: CDR1 MNHEY, CDR2 SVGAGI. DNA for the CDR3: TGTGCCAGCACCGGAGGATTCGTTAGTCAGCCCCAGCATTTT. Its translation: CASTGGFVSQPQHF.

CDR3 in DNA: TGTGCCAGCAGTTTCACCCAGGGGAAGATGAACACTGAAGCTTTCTTT. It is translated as CASSFTQGKMNTEAFF. J is TRBJ1-1 and V is TRBV28; D is perhaps TRBD1 (6 bases). Germline CDR1 and CDR2: MDHEN and SYDVKM. The CDR3 has 16 amino acids. V was trimmed by 3 bases and J by 0 bases, leaving 14 bases between them. Complete variable domain (other parts from reference TRBV28 and TRBJ1-1): DVKVTQSSRYLVKRTGEKVFLECVQDMDHENMFWYRQDPGLGLRLIYFSYDVKMKEKGDIPEGYSVSREKKERFSLILESASTNQTSMYLCASSFTQGKMNTEAFFGQGTRLTVV.

The count of this clone is one. The chain couples TRBV25-1 to TRBJ2-5, with 10 bases that match TRBD1. V lost 5 bases to trimming and J lost 5 bases; unmatched junction nucleotides: 11. Germline V gene data show CDR1 as MGHDK and CDR2 as SYGVNS. The CDR3 extends over 16 amino acids. CDR3 in amino acids: CASSRGTGVWKETQYF. In DNA, the CDR3 is TGTGCCAGCAGTCGGGGGACAGGGGTCTGGAAGGAGACCCAGTACTTC.

The V and J genes are TRBV5-4 and TRBJ1-6; D not resolved. Germline assignment: CDR1 SGHNT and CDR2 YYREEE (reference sequence). The CDR3 is 13 amino acids. Between the trimmed V and J ends, which lost 3 bases and 19 bases, there was a span of 20 bases. CDR3 nucleotide sequence: TGTGCCAGCAGCTCGTACGAACTGGGCCCTTCGCACTTT. Protein: CASSSYELGPSHF.

The chain couples TRBV21-1 to TRBJ1-4; the tabulated D call, TRBD1, remains unverified against the DNA. TRBV21-1 represents a pseudogene. This CDR3 has 15 residues. CDR3 loop: CASSKLQHQNEKLFF. The CDR3 bases are TGTGCCAGCAGCAAACTACAGCATCAAAATGAAAAACTGTTTTTT.

This clone was counted a single time. V and J are TRBV3-1 (or the pseudogene TRBV3-2) and TRBJ1-2, with D perhaps TRBD1 (5 bases). The germline gives CDR1 LGHDT, CDR2 YNNKEL (reference sequence). V was trimmed by 1 base and J by 3 bases, leaving 12 bases between them. CDR3 size: 15 residues. The CDR3 protein is CASSQVQGSDYGYTF. CDR3 coding DNA: TGTGCCAGCAGCCAAGTGCAGGGATCCGACTATGGCTACACCTTC.

The rearrangement uses TRBV7-8 and TRBJ2-5; D is possibly TRBD2 (5 bases). This CDR3 contains 12 residues. Germline loops: CDR1 SGHVS, CDR2 FQNEAQ. V was pared by 5 bases and J by 5 bases, with 9 bases between. Written as DNA, the CDR3 is TGTGCCAGCAGCACTAGATGGGAGACCCAGTACTTC. It translates to CASSTRWETQYF.

V is TRBV7-9 and J is TRBJ2-1; 8 bases are shared with TRBD1. CDR1 is SEHNR, CDR2 FQNEAQ, per germline (reference sequence). The CDR3 covers 15 residues. Trimming at V came to 5 bases and at J to 2 bases, leaving 5 bases not matched to a gene. CDR3 sequence (DNA): TGTGCCAGCAGCCTACAGGGGGTAACCTACAATGAGCAGTTCTTC. It yields the protein CASSLQGVTYNEQFF.

The rearrangement links TRBV27 to TRBJ2-7; 7 bases are a match to TRBD2. CDR1 and CDR2 (germline): MNHEY, SMNVEV (reference sequence). CDR3 length: 14 residues. V was pared by 7 bases and J by 5 bases, with 11 bases of the junction left unmatched. The CDR3 DNA follows: TGTGCCAGCAAAAAGCGGGGCGGGGGAGACGAGCAGTACTTC. Its protein is CASKKRGGGDEQYF.

The J gene is TRBJ2-1, the V gene TRBV9; 11 bases agree with TRBD1. The germline V gene encodes CDR1 SGDLS and CDR2 YYNGEE. The J segment lost 4 bases and the V segment lost 6 bases, leaving 6 bases of the junction unmatched. The CDR3 is 15 residues long. CDR3 in DNA: TGTGCCAGCACCCGGACAGGGGGCCCTTACAATGAGCAGTTCTTC. Protein sequence: CASTRTGGPYNEQFF.

The CDR3 region has the DNA TGTGCCAGCAGCTCCCGGACAGGGAGGTACGAGCAGTACTTC. Translated: CASSSRTGRYEQYF. The rearrangement uses TRBV5-4 and TRBJ2-7; 8 bases are shared with TRBD1. CDR1 is SGHNT, CDR2 YYREEE, per germline (reference sequence). The V gene end was trimmed by 3 bases and the J gene end by 4 bases; junction bases not matched to a gene: 6. This CDR3 is 14 amino acids long.

V is TRBV25-1 and J is TRBJ2-1, with 11 bases matching TRBD2. The ends lost 6 bases at V and 4 bases at J; junction bases unmatched: 5. Germline assignment: CDR1 MGHDK and CDR2 SYGVNS. The CDR3 is made up of 15 amino acids. CDR3 bases: TGTGCCAGCAGGCTAGCGGGAGGAGAATACAATGAGCAGTTCTTC. Translated, it gives CASRLAGGEYNEQFF.

V and J are TRBV30 and TRBJ2-7; a possible D gene is TRBD1 (6 bases). Germline values: CDR1 GTSNPN, CDR2 SVGIG (reference sequence). The V gene lost 1 base and the J gene lost 3 bases, with 10 bases spanning the gap. The CDR3 length is 13 residues. CDR3 sequence (DNA): TGTGCCTGGAGTGACAGGGACCTCTACGAGCAGTACTTC. The encoded protein is CAWSDRDLYEQYF.

The chain carries TRBV10-3 and TRBJ2-5, with 9 positions matching TRBD1. Germline CDR1 is ENHRY and CDR2 is SYGVKD. V was clipped by 6 bases and J by 5 bases; unmatched bases: 10. CDR3 length: 15 residues. CDR3: CAISKLQGAEETQYF. The CDR3 DNA reads as TGTGCCATCAGCAAACTACAGGGGGCCGAGGAGACCCAGTACTTC.

CDR3 DNA: TGTGCCAGCTCACGGGACTTACAAGAGACCCAGTACTTC. It encodes CASSRDLQETQYF. The rearrangement links TRBV18 to TRBJ2-5; tentative D call: TRBD2 (6 bases). Per germline, CDR1 KGHSH and CDR2 LQKENI. There are 13 residues in the CDR3. V lost 4 bases to trimming and J lost 2 bases, with 8 bases between them.

The V gene is TRBV7-8, the J gene TRBJ2-1; 11 bases agree with TRBD2. J lost 10 bases, V lost 5 bases, and 10 bases had no gene match. CDR3 size: 15 residues. Looked up from germline, CDR1 is SGHVS and CDR2 is FQNEAQ. CDR3 residues: CASSITSGSSGEQFF. Here the CDR3 DNA reads TGTGCCAGCAGCATAACTAGCGGGAGTTCCGGAGAGCAGTTCTTC.

The chain is built from TRBV7-9 and TRBJ2-7, with a possible D match to TRBD2 (5 bases). V shed 4 bases and J shed 2 bases, with 15 bases lying between them. The CDR3 is made up of 15 amino acids. Germline CDR1 reads SEHNR; CDR2 reads FQNEAQ (reference sequence). The CDR3 bases are TGTGCCAGCAGCTACGCCGGGATTGGGCCCTACGAGCAGTACTTC. This translates into CASSYAGIGPYEQYF.

V and J are TRBV28 and TRBJ1-2; a possible D gene is TRBD1 (5 bases). Trimming removed 6 bases at V and 6 bases at J, with 14 bases between. CDR3 length: 13 residues. Looked up from germline, CDR1 is MDHEN and CDR2 is SYDVKM. CDR3 coding DNA: TGTGCCAGCAGCCTCCCCGGGGGTGATGGCTACACCTTC. Translation: CASSLPGGDGYTF.

The genes are TRBV6-1 and TRBJ1-1; a possible D gene is TRBD1 (5 bases). The CDR3 covers 14 residues. Looked up from germline, CDR1 is MNHNS and CDR2 is SASEGT. Between the trimmed V and J ends, which lost 0 bases and 5 bases, there was a span of 10 bases. The CDR3 loop is CASSEAFGGTEAFF. Written as DNA, the CDR3 is TGTGCCAGCAGTGAAGCTTTCGGGGGGACTGAAGCTTTCTTT.

The chain is built from TRBV27 and TRBJ2-5; 7 nucleotides line up with TRBD2. The V gene end was trimmed by 0 bases and the J gene end by 5 bases; junction bases not matched to a gene: 9. The CDR3 contains 16 residues. CDR1 and CDR2 from the germline V gene are MNHEY and SMNVEV (reference sequence). In DNA form, the CDR3 reads TGTGCCAGCAGTTTATCGGGGGGGACGGGAACGGAGACCCAGTACTTC. Amino acids: CASSLSGGTGTETQYF.

Here the CDR3 reads CASSLDRADEQFF. DNA of the CDR3: TGTGCCAGCAGCTTAGATAGAGCGGATGAGCAGTTCTTC. The V and J genes are TRBV11-3 and TRBJ2-1; D might be TRBD2 (5 bases). CDR1 is SGHNT and CDR2 is YENEEA in the germline V gene. This CDR3 has 13 amino acids. V dropped 0 bases and J dropped 8 bases, with 8 bases sitting between them.